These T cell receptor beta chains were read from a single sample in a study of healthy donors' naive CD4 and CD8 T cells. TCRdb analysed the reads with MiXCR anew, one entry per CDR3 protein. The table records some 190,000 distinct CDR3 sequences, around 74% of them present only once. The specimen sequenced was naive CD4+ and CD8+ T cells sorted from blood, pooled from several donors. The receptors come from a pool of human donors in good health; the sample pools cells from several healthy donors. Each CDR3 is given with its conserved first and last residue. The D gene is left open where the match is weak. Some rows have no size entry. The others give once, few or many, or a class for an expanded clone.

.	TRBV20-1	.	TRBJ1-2	TGCAGTGCCATAATCATTTGGGACGTGGGAGGCTACACCTTC	CSAIIIWDVGGYTF
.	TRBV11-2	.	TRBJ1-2	TGTGCCAGCAGCTTAGCTAACTATGACTACACCTTC	CASSLANYDYTF
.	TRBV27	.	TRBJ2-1	TGTGCCAGCAAAACGAGGTGGGGCAGGGACAATGAGCAGTTCTTC	CASKTRWGRDNEQFF
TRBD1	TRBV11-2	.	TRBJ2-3	TGTGCCAGCAGCTCCCACAGGGGAAGGGGCACAGATACGCAGTATTTT	CASSSHRGRGTDTQYF
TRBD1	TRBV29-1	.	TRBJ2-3	TGCAGCGTTGGTCAGGGGGCGATGCCGCAGTATTTT	CSVGQGAMPQYF
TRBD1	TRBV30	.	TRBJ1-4	TGTGCCTGGATCCCGCGCGGACAGGGATATGAAAAACTGTTTTTT	CAWIPRGQGYEKLFF
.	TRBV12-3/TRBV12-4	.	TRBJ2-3	TGTGCCAGCAGAGGCAGGGCCGATACGCAGTATTTT	CASRGRADTQYF
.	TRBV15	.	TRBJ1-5	TGTGCCACCAGCCTCCTTAGCAATCAGCCCCAGCATTTT	CATSLLSNQPQHF
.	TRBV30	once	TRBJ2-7	TGTGCCTGGAGTGAGGGACTTAGCTCCTACGAGCAGTACTTC	CAWSEGLSSYEQYF
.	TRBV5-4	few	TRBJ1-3	TGTGCCAGCAGCTTGGTTGGGGGAAACACCATATATTTT	CASSLVGGNTIYF
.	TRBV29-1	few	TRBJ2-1	TGCAGCGTTCAGTTTCCGGGGGCAGGGCGCAATGAGCAGTTCTTC	CSVQFPGAGRNEQFF
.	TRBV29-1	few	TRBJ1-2	TGCAGCGTCATAGCTTTTACTAACTATGGCTACACCTTC	CSVIAFTNYGYTF
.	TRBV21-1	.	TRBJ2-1	TGTGCCAGCAGCAAACTGGCTAGCGGGATAAGTTTGAGTAGGAATGAGCAGTTCTTC	CASSKLASGISLSRNEQFF
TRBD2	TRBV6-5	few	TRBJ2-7	TGTGCCAGCAAGCCTCTAGCGGGCTTCGACGAGCAGTACTTC	CASKPLAGFDEQYF
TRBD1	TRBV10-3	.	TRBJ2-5	TGTGCCATCAGTGAGACAACCGGGACAGGGTCTTCGGAGACCCAGTACTTC	CAISETTGTGSSETQYF